This T cell receptor (beta chain) appears in the sequencing data of a study of metastatic and nonmetastatic thyroid tumors. For the study at large: Repertoires of blood and of tissue (tumor or nodule) from malignant and benign thyroid patients were compared. Broader study findings: Relative to benign nodules, malignant thyroid tumors were reportedly characterized by significantly elevated TCR beta diversity in blood and tumor.

All patients reached thyroid surgery having received no treatment beforehand. TCRdb reanalyzed the PCR reads via MiXCR. The data contain tens of thousands of clones, about 4% of them singletons. This clone was detected many times. No antigen is known for it. With V trimmed by 1 base and J by 4 bases, 8 bases remained unmatched. The CDR3 sequence is 16 residues long. Looked up from germline, CDR1 is SGHRS and CDR2 is YFSETQ. This chain links TRBV5-1 with TRBJ1-1, with TRBD1 identical over 9 bases. Sequencing input: blood. The sequence derives from a female donor with papillary thyroid cancer or a benign thyroid nodule (not recorded which). Some clones in this sample may be carry-over from other donors' samples. The CDR3 region has the DNA TGCGCCAGCAGCTTGCCGCAGACAGGGGGGGGCACTGAAGCTTTCTTT. It is translated as CASSLPQTGGGTEAFF.